The 7 T cell receptor beta chains below all came from one sample that was sequenced in a study of T cell responses to AZD1222 COVID-19 vaccine. TCRdb's table, derived via immunoSEQ multiplex PCR, lists solely in-frame clones and lacks some. The sample has 50,000 to 70,000 clones, approximately 86% seen once. The material sequenced was peripheral blood, taken 28 days after the second AZD1222 dose. The receptors shown here come from an adult who received the AZD1222 COVID-19 vaccine.

This clone was seen just once. In nucleotides, the CDR3 is TGTGCCAGCAGCGAGGGGTTGACCTATAATTCACCCCTCCACTTT. Its translation: CASSEGLTYNSPLHF. The chain couples TRBV9 to TRBJ1-6; a possible D gene is TRBD1 (5 bases). Looked up from germline, CDR1 is SGDLS and CDR2 is YYNGEE. The CDR3 consists of 15 residues. The germline V and J ends were trimmed by 3 bases and 2 bases, with 9 bases remaining between them.

The chain recombines TRBV11-2 with TRBJ2-3, with no clear D. V dropped 2 bases and J dropped 3 bases, with 6 bases sitting between them. There are 13 residues in the CDR3. Germline-derived CDR1 and CDR2 are SGHAT and FQNNGV. The CDR3 protein is CASSLRQTDTQYF. The CDR3 DNA follows: TGTGCCAGCAGCTTAAGGCAGACAGATACGCAGTATTTT. The variable domain in full, with the rest retrieved from reference TRBV11-2 and TRBJ2-3, is EAGVAQSPRYKIIEKRQSVAFWCNPISGHATLYWYQQILGQGPKLLIQFQNNGVVDDSQLPKDRFSAERLKGVDSTLKIQPAKLEDSAVYLCASSLRQTDTQYFGPGTRLTVL.

This chain joins TRBV7-2 and TRBJ2-7; 8 nucleotides agree with TRBD2. Germline V gene sequence: CDR1 SGHTA, CDR2 FQGNSA. The junction had 8 bases not matched to a gene; V was cut back by 2 bases and J by 5 bases. This CDR3 is 15 amino acids long. Here the CDR3 DNA reads TGTGCCAGCAGCTTATCGTCAGCGGGAGTAAACGAGCAGTACTTC. This sequence encodes CASSLSSAGVNEQYF.

The chain recombines TRBV7-9 with TRBJ2-3; D gene ambiguous. Germline CDR1 reads SEHNR; CDR2 reads FQNEAQ (reference sequence). V was trimmed by 5 bases and J by 6 bases, leaving 9 bases between them. The CDR3 consists of 12 residues. CDR3 amino acids: CASSDRHDTQYF. Here the CDR3 DNA reads TGTGCCAGCAGCGATAGGCACGATACGCAGTATTTT.

The chain carries TRBV29-1 and TRBJ1-2; D is ambiguous. The CDR3 is made up of 10 amino acids. Trimming cost V 0 bases and J 13 bases, with 9 bases left between them. Looked up from germline, CDR1 is SQVTM and CDR2 is ANQGSEA. This CDR3 reads CSVEESTATF. CDR3 coding DNA: TGCAGCGTTGAAGAGAGCACCGCCACCTTC.

The rearrangement links TRBV4-1 to TRBJ2-1; D might be TRBD2 (6 bases). Between the trimmed V and J ends, which lost 4 bases and 0 bases, there was a span of 16 bases. CDR1 is MGHRA, CDR2 YSYEKL, per germline. The CDR3 is made up of 17 amino acids. The CDR3 is CASSPNYAGSSYNEQFF. The CDR3 nucleotides are TGCGCCAGCAGCCCTAACTATGCGGGGAGCTCCTACAATGAGCAGTTCTTC.

This chain connects TRBV3-1 (or the pseudogene TRBV3-2) to TRBJ2-7; a possible D gene is TRBD2 (7 bases). The V end lost 0 bases, the J end lost 5 bases, and 14 bases lay between the germline ends. The CDR3 has 15 residues. Germline CDR1 and CDR2: LGHDT and YNNKEL (reference sequence). DNA of the CDR3: TGTGCCAGCAGCCAAGAGGGGGCACTAGCGAACGAGCAGTACTTC. Translated: CASSQEGALANEQYF.